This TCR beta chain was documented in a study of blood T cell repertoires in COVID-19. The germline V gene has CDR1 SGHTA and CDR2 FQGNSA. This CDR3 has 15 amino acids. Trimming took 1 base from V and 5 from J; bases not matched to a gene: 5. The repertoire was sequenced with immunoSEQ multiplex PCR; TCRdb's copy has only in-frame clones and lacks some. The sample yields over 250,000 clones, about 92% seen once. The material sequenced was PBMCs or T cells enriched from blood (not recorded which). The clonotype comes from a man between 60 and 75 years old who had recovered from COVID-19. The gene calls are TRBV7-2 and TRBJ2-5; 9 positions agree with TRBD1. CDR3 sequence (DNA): TGTGCCAGCAGCTTAGTGGACAGGGGTGGGGAGACCCAGTACTTC. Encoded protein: CASSLVDRGGETQYF.